This T cell receptor beta chain was observed in a study of T cells in Graves' hyperthyroidism and ophthalmopathy. In this sample, this clonotype turned up a few times. V was cut by 0 bases and J by 3 bases, with 6 bases left in between. Germline V lookup: CDR1 SGDLS, CDR2 YYNGEE. CDR3 length: 13 residues. TCR beta CDR3 regions were amplified from RNA transcripts. An initial round of RT-PCR targeting the TCR CDR3 relied on the HTBI primer set. One entry per CDR3 protein results from TCRdb running MiXCR on the multiplex PCR reads. The table shows around 700,000 distinct CDR3 sequences, with 30% to 40% occurring only once. For Graves' hyperthyroidism to be stable, ophthalmopathy could not progress within 18 months.

The rearrangement links TRBV9 to TRBJ2-5; D perhaps matches TRBD2 (6 bases). This TCR was recovered from a woman in her thirties or forties with Graves' hyperthyroidism. The sample taken for sequencing was blood. The chain's CDR3 is CASSVGLEETQYF. The CDR3 DNA sequence: TGTGCCAGCAGCGTAGGACTAGAAGAGACCCAGTACTTC.